These 12 T cell receptor beta chains were all obtained from the same sample, sequenced in a study of Tregs in tolerant kidney transplant recipients. Measured with immunoSEQ multiplex PCR; TCRdb has only the in-frame clones, and not every one. The profile shows some 64,000 clones, more than 95% of them singletons. Sample: Tregs from blood, taken before the transplant. The receptors come from a human donor who received a combined kidney and bone marrow transplant.

This rearrangement joins TRBV21-1 to TRBJ1-2; the D call of TRBD1 is as the table states it, not checked on the DNA. TRBV21-1 is a pseudogene segment. CDR3 size: 17 residues. CDR3 protein: CASSSRPDRGLDYGYTF. In DNA form, the CDR3 reads TGTGCCAGCAGCTCAAGACCCGACAGGGGGTTAGATTATGGCTACACCTTC.

This rearrangement joins TRBV6-5 to TRBJ1-2, with 7 bases matching TRBD1. The CDR3 extends over 16 amino acids. V was clipped by 4 bases and J by 2 bases; unmatched bases: 10. Germline loops: CDR1 MNHEY, CDR2 SVGAGI. In DNA form, the CDR3 reads TGTGCCAGCAGTTTTCACGCCCGGGACAGAAACTATGGCTACACCTTC. It translates to CASSFHARDRNYGYTF.

The genes are TRBV4-3 and TRBJ1-2, with D possibly TRBD1 on 5 matching bases. Germline CDR1 and CDR2: LGHNA and YSLEER. The V and J ends lost 0 bases and 4 bases respectively, with 12 bases between them. This CDR3 is 15 amino acids long. CDR3 coding DNA: TGCGCCAGCAGCCAAGACCCGACAGTCTCCTATGGCTACACCTTC. Its protein is CASSQDPTVSYGYTF.

The sample holds one count of this clone. The V gene is TRBV5-1, the J gene TRBJ2-3, with 12 positions matching TRBD2. Germline lookup yields CDR1 SGHRS and CDR2 YFSETQ. Trimming removed 0 bases from V and 4 bases from J; junction bases left unmatched: 6. The CDR3 is 17 amino acids. Here the CDR3 DNA reads TGCGCCAGCAGCTTGGCCACGACTAGCGGGAGCCCAGATACGCAGTATTTT. This sequence encodes CASSLATTSGSPDTQYF.

The chain carries TRBV27 and TRBJ1-2; the D gene is possibly TRBD1 (5 bases). Trimming removed 2 bases at V and 5 bases at J, with 9 bases between. This CDR3 comprises 13 residues. From germline, CDR1 is MNHEY and CDR2 SMNVEV (reference sequence). CDR3 sequence (DNA): TGTGCCAGCAGTTTAAGGGCAGGGTATGGCTACACCTTC. Its protein product is CASSLRAGYGYTF.

The chain combines TRBV7-2 with TRBJ1-3, with 7 bases aligning to TRBD1. The germline V gene encodes CDR1 SGHTA and CDR2 FQGNSA. This CDR3 has 16 amino acids. V dropped 5 bases and J dropped 2; count of bases not matched to a gene: 9. The CDR3: CASSTQGTGAGNTIYF. In DNA, the CDR3 is TGTGCCAGCAGCACCCAGGGAACAGGGGCTGGAAACACCATATATTTT. Combining the CDR3 with reference TRBV7-2 and TRBJ1-3 gives the whole variable domain GAGVSQSPSNKVTEKGKDVELRCDPISGHTALYWYRQSLGQGLEFLIYFQGNSAPDKSGLPSDRFSAERTGGSVSTLTIQRTQQEDSAVYLCASSTQGTGAGNTIYFGEGSWLTVV.

This chain links TRBV30 with TRBJ2-7; possibly TRBD2 for D (5 bases). Germline-derived CDR1 and CDR2 are GTSNPN and SVGIG (reference sequence). The CDR3 totals 16 residues. The V end was cut by 0 bases, the J end by 4 bases, with 19 bases between. This CDR3 reads CAWSVLHHGGKYEQYF. The DNA for the CDR3 is TGTGCCTGGAGTGTCCTCCACCATGGAGGAAAGTACGAGCAGTACTTC. Filled out from reference TRBV30 and TRBJ2-7, the complete variable domain reads SQTIHQWPATLVQPVGSPLSLECTVEGTSNPNLYWYRQAAGRGLQLLFYSVGIGQISSEVPQNLSASRPQDRQFILSSKKLLLSDSGFYLCAWSVLHHGGKYEQYFGPGTRLTVT.

The chain uses TRBV7-6 and TRBJ2-4, with D unresolved. The CDR3 totals 16 residues. The germline V gene encodes CDR1 SGHVS and CDR2 FNYEAQ. Trimming removed 1 base from V and 0 bases from J, with 10 bases in between. CDR3: CASSLGAGRAKNIQYF. CDR3 coding DNA: TGTGCCAGCAGCTTAGGGGCAGGAAGAGCCAAAAACATTCAGTACTTC.

The rearrangement joins TRBV7-6 to TRBJ2-7, with D unclear. CDR1 is SGHVS and CDR2 is FNYEAQ in the germline V gene. Trimming pared 5 bases from V and 0 bases from J, leaving 14 bases between. This CDR3 region has 15 residues. The DNA of the CDR3 is TGTGCCAGCAGCCCGTACCAATTTAGCTCCTACGAGCAGTACTTC. This codes for CASSPYQFSSYEQYF.

This clone was detected only once. The chain employs TRBV5-5 and TRBJ2-5; 13 nucleotides match TRBD2. The CDR3 covers 16 residues. J lost 4 bases, V lost 4 bases, and 7 bases had no gene match. Germline CDR1 is SGHKS and CDR2 is YYEKEE (reference sequence). The chain's CDR3 is CASSILAGGPGETQYF. In nucleotides, the CDR3 is TGTGCCAGCAGCATACTAGCGGGGGGGCCGGGAGAGACCCAGTACTTC.

The chain carries TRBV30 and TRBJ1-2, with 11 bases matching TRBD1. The CDR3 is 16 residues long. Losses at the gene ends were 1 base for V and 2 bases for J; bases not matched to a gene: 6. The germline CDR1 and CDR2 sequences are GTSNPN and SVGIG (reference sequence). CDR3 nucleotides: TGTGCCTGGAGTGCACCCCGGGACAGGGGGAACTATGGCTACACCTTC. It encodes CAWSAPRDRGNYGYTF.

The V and J genes are TRBV7-9 and TRBJ2-5, with TRBD1 matching 7 bases. Germline CDR1 and CDR2: SEHNR and FQNEAQ (reference sequence). The ends lost 5 bases at V and 5 bases at J; junction bases unmatched: 14. This CDR3 has 16 amino acids. This CDR3 reads CASSTKRERGLETQYF. The CDR3 DNA is TGTGCCAGCAGCACCAAAAGAGAAAGGGGGCTGGAGACCCAGTACTTC.